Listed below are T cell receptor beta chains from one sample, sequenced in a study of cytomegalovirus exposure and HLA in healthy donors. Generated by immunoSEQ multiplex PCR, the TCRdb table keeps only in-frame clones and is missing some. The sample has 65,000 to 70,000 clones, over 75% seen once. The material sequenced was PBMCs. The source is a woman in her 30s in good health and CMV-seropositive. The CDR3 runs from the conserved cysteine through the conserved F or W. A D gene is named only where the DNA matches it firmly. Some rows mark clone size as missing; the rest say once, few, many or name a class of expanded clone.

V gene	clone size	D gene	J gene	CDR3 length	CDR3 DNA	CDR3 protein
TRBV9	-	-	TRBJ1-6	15	TGTGCCAGCAGCGCCCAGGGGAGAAATAATTCACCCCTCCACTTT	CASSAQGRNNSPLHF
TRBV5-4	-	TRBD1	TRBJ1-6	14	TGTGCCAGCAGCCTGACAGGGGGGAATTCACCCCTCCACTTT	CASSLTGGNSPLHF
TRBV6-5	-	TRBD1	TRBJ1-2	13	TGTGCCACAAGACAGGGGGTGACCTATGGCTACACCTTC	CATRQGVTYGYTF
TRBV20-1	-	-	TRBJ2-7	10	TGCAGTGCTTCGGGAGTTGAGCAGTACTTC	CSASGVEQYF
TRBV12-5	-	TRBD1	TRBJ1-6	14	TGTGCTAGTGGGGCCACAGGGGGGAACTCACCCCTCCACTTT	CASGATGGNSPLHF
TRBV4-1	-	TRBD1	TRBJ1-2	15	TGCGCCAGCAGCCAAGATAAGGGGACAGGGCAAGGCTACACCTTC	CASSQDKGTGQGYTF
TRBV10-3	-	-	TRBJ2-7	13	TGTGCCACCGCGACACAATTTGACTACGAGCAGTACTTC	CATATQFDYEQYF
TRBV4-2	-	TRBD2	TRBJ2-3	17	TGTGCCAGCAGCCCCTTTCGGACTAGCGGGAGGGCAGATACGCAGTATTTT	CASSPFRTSGRADTQYF
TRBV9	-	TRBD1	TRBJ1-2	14	TGTGCCAGCAGCGTTTGGGACAGGGGCTATGGCTACACCTTC	CASSVWDRGYGYTF
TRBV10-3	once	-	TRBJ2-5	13	TGTGCCATCTCGACTAGTCCACCAGAGACCCAGTACTTC	CAISTSPPETQYF
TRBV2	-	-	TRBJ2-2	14	TGTGCCAGCAGAAGAGGAGGGGACCGCGGGGAGCTGTTTTTT	CASRRGGDRGELFF
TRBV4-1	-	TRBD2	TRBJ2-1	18	TGCGCCAGCAGCCAAAAACCGGCTAGCGGGACGTTCTACAATGAGCAGTTCTTC	CASSQKPASGTFYNEQFF